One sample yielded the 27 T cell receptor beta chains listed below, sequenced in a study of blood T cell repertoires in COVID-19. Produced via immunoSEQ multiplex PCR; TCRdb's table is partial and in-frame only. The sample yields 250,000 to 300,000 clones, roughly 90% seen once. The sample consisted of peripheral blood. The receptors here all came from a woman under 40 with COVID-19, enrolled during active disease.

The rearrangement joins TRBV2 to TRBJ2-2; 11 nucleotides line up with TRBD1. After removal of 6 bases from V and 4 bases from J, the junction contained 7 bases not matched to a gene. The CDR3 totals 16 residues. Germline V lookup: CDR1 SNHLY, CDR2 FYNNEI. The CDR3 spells CASRSRTGGPTGELFF. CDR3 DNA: TGTGCCAGCAGGTCTCGGACAGGGGGCCCCACCGGGGAGCTGTTTTTT.

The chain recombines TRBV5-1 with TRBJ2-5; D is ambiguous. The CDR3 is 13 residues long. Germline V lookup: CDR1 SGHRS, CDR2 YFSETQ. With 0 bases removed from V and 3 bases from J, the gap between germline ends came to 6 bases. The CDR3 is CASSLDQKETQYF. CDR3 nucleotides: TGCGCCAGCAGCTTGGACCAGAAAGAGACCCAGTACTTC.

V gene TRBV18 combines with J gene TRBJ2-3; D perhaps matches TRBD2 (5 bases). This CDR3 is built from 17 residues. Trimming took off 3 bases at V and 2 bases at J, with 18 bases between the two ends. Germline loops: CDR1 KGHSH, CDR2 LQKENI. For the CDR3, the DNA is TGTGCCAGCTCACCCTTCCCCCGGCGGGCGATCACAGATACGCAGTATTTT. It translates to CASSPFPRRAITDTQYF.

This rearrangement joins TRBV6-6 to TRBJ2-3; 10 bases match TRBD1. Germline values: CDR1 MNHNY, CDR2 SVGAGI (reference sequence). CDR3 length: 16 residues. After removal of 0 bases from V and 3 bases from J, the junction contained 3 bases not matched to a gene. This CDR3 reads CASSYSGQGRTDTQYF. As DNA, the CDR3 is TGTGCCAGCAGTTACTCGGGACAGGGGAGGACAGATACGCAGTATTTT.

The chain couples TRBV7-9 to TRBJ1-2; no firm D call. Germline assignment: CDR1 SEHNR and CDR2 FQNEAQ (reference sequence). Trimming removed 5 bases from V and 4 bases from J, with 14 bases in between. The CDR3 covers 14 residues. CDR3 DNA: TGTGCCAGCAGCCGAACCGGCTCAGGCTATGGCTACACCTTC. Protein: CASSRTGSGYGYTF.

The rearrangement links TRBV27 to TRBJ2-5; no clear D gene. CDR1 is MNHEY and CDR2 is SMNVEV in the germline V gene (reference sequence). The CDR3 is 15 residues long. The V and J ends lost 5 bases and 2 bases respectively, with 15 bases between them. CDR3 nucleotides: TGTGCCAGCAGTCCCGTCGCCTTCGGGCAAGAGACCCAGTACTTC. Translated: CASSPVAFGQETQYF.

The CDR3 region is CASSQVEGQPQHF. The CDR3 DNA follows: TGCGCCAGCAGCCAAGTGGAGGGGCAGCCCCAGCATTTT. The chain links TRBV4-1 to TRBJ1-5; possibly TRBD1 for D (5 bases). From germline, CDR1 is MGHRA and CDR2 YSYEKL. The V end lost 1 base, the J end lost 7 bases, and 8 bases lay between the germline ends. This CDR3 region has 13 residues.

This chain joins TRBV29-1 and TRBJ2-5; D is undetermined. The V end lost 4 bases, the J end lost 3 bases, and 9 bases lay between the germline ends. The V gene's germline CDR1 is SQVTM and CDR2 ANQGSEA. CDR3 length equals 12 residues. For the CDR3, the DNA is TGCAGCGTTGCTATCTCGGAAGAGACCCAGTACTTC. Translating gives CSVAISEETQYF. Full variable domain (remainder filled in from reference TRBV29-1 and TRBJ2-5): SAVISQKPSRDICQRGTSLTIQCQVDSQVTMMFWYRQQPGQSLTLIATANQGSEATYESGFVIDKFPISRPNLTFSTLTVSNMSPEDSSIYLCSVAISEETQYFGPGTRLLVL.

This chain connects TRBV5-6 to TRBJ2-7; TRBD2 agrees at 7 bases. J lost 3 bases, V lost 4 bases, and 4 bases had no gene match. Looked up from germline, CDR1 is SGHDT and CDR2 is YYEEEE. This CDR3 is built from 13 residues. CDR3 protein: CASSPPGGYEQYF. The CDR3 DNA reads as TGTGCCAGCAGCCCGCCGGGGGGCTACGAGCAGTACTTC. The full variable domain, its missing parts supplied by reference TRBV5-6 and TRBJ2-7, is DAGVTQSPTHLIKTRGQQVTLRCSPKSGHDTVSWYQQALGQGPQFIFQYYEEEERQRGNFPDRFSGHQFPNYSSELNVNALLLGDSALYLCASSPPGGYEQYFGPGTRLTVT.

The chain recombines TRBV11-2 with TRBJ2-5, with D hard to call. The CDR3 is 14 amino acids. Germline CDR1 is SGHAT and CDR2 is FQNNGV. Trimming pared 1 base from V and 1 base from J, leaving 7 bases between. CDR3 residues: CASSLGHSQETQYF. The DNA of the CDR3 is TGTGCCAGCAGCTTAGGACATTCCCAAGAGACCCAGTACTTC.

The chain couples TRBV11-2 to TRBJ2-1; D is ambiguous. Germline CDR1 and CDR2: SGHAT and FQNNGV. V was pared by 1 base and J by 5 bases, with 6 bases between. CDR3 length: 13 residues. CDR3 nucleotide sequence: TGTGCCAGCAGCTTAGTGTACAACAATGAGCAGTTCTTC. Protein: CASSLVYNNEQFF.

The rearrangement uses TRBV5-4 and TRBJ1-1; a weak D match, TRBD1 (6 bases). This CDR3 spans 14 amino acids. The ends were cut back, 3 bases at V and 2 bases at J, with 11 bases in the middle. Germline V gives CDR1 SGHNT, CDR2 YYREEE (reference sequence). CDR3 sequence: CASSSRTVNTEAFF. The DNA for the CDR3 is TGTGCCAGCAGCTCCAGGACAGTAAACACTGAAGCTTTCTTT.

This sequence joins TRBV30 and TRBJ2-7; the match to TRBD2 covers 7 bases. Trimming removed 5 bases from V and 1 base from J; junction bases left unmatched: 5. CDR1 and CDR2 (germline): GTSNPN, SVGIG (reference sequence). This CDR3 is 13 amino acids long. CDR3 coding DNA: TGTGCCTGGGAGGCTAGCGGATCCTACGAGCAGTACTTC. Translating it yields CAWEASGSYEQYF.

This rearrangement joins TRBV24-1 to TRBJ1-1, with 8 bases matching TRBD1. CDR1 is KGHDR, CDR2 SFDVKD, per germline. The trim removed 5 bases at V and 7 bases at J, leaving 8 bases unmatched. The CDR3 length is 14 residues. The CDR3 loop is CATSATRGRGEAFF. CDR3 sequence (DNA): TGTGCCACCAGTGCTACCAGGGGGCGCGGTGAAGCTTTCTTT.

This chain's CDR3 is CATPGRGEFTEAFF. CDR3 DNA sequence: TGTGCCACCCCAGGGAGGGGCGAGTTCACTGAAGCTTTCTTT. The V gene is TRBV2, the J gene TRBJ1-1; a weak D match, TRBD1 (5 bases). The CDR3 covers 14 residues. The V gene's germline CDR1 is SNHLY and CDR2 FYNNEI. Deletions cut 10 bases from V and 4 bases from J, with 19 bases between.

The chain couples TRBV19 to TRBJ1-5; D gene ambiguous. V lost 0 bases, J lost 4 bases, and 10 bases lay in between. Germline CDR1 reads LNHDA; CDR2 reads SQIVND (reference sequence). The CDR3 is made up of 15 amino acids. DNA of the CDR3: TGTGCCAGTAGTATAGAGAGGGAATGGAATCAGCCCCAGCATTTT. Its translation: CASSIEREWNQPQHF.

The CDR3 reads CASRAGTGYGYTF. CDR3 DNA sequence: TGTGCCAGCAGGGCCGGGACAGGCTATGGCTACACCTTC. The chain uses TRBV5-4 and TRBJ1-2; 8 bases are shared with TRBD1. CDR3 length: 13 residues. Per the germline V gene, CDR1 is SGHNT and CDR2 is YYREEE (reference sequence). V gave up 5 bases and J gave up 4 bases; unmatched junction bases: 4.

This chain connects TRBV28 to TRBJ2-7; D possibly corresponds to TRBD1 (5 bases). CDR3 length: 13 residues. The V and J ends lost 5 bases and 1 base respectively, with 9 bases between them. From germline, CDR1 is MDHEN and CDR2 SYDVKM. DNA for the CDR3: TGTGCCAGCAGTAGGCAGGGTTCCTACGAGCAGTACTTC. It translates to CASSRQGSYEQYF.

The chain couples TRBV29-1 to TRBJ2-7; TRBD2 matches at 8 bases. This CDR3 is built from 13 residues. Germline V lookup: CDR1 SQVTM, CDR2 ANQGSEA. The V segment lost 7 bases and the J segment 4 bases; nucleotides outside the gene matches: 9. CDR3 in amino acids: CSAVPTSGYEQYF. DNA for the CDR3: TGCAGCGCCGTCCCTACTAGCGGATACGAGCAGTACTTC.

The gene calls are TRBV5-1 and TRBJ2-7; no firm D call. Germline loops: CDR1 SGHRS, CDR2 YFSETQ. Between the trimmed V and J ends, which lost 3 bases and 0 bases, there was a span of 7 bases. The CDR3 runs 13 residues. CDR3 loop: CASSSGDSYEQYF. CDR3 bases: TGCGCCAGCAGCTCTGGAGACTCCTACGAGCAGTACTTC.

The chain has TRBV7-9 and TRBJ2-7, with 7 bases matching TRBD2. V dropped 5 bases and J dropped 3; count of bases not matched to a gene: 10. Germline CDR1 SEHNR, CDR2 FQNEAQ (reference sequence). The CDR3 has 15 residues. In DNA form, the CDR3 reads TGTGCCAGCAGCCCCCTAGCGGACTTTTTCTACGAGCAGTACTTC. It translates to CASSPLADFFYEQYF.

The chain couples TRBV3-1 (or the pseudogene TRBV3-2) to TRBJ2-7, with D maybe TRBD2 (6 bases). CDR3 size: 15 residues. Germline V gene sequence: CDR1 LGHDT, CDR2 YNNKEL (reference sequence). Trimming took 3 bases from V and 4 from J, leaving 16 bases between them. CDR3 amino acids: CASSQSGNRGYEQYF. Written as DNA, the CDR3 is TGTGCCAGCAGCCAGTCGGGTAATCGGGGGTACGAGCAGTACTTC.

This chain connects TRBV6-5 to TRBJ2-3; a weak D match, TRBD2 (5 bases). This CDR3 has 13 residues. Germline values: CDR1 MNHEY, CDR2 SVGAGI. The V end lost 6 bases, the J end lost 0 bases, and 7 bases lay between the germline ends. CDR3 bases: TGTGCCAGCAGCCCGGGGAGCACAGATACGCAGTATTTT. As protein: CASSPGSTDTQYF.

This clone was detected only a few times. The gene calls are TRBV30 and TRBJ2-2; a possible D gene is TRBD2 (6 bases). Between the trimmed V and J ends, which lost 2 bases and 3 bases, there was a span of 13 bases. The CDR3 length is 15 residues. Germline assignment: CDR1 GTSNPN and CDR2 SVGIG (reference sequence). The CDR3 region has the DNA TGTGCCTGGAGTCTAAGGTGGGGGGACACCGGGGAGCTGTTTTTT. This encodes CAWSLRWGDTGELFF.

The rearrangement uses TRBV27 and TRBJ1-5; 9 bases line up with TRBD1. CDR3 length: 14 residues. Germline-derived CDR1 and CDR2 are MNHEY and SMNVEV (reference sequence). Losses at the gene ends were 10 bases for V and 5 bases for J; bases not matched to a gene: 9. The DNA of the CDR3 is TGTGCCACCAGACGGGACAGGGAGGATCAGCCCCAGCATTTT. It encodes CATRRDREDQPQHF.

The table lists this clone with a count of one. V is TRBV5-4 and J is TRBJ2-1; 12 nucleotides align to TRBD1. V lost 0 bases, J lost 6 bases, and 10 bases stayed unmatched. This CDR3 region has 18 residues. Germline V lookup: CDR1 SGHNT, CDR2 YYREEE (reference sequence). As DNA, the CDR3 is TGTGCCAGCAGCTTGGGGTTCCCGGGACAGGGGGCCTTCAATGAGCAGTTCTTC. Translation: CASSLGFPGQGAFNEQFF.

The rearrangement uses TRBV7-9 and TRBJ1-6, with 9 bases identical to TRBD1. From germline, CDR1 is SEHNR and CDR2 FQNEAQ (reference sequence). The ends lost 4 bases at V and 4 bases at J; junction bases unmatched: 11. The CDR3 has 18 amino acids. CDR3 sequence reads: CASSSRGRTGEYNSPLHF. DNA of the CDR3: TGTGCCAGCAGCTCCAGAGGGCGGACAGGGGAATATAATTCACCCCTCCACTTT.